The clone carrying this TCR beta chain was picked up a small number of times. Its cognate antigen is unknown. This entry comes from a study of T cells after yellow fever vaccination. Study-wide context: When fractions had low cell numbers, they were prepared with SMART-Seq v4 Ultra Low Input.

The study, taken as a whole, reports: Few clonotypes appeared in both CD4 and CD8 compartments.

In TCRdb, the 5' RACE reads were re-called with MiXCR into one record per CDR3 protein. The sample has 300,000 to 400,000 distinct CDR3 sequences; roughly 7.5% are singletons. V shed 3 bases and J 11 bases; nucleotides not matched to a gene: 13. The CDR3 sequence is 15 residues long. The receptor's source is a man aged 18 to 35 who received the YFV17D yellow fever vaccine. This chain joins TRBV12-3 or TRBV12-4 and TRBJ2-1; 7 bases map to TRBD1. Sequences were derived from PBMCs, sampled more than 35 days after the first yellow fever vaccination. The CDR3 DNA reads as TGTGCCAGCAGTTTCCCCCCCAGGCAGGGGGTTCAGCAGTTCTTC. It translates to CASSFPPRQGVQQFF.